Here is one T cell receptor beta chain with its context. Its antigen is not identified. The CDR3 has 11 residues. The V end was cut by 8 bases, the J end by 7 bases, with 11 bases between. Germline assignment: CDR1 WSHSY and CDR2 SAAADI. Frozen-stored PBMCs produced roughly 2 micrograms of genomic DNA for TCR beta libraries. The sample originates from a study of cytotoxic CD8 clonotypes in ibrutinib-treated CLL. Whole-study context: Response samples followed a median 12 months of treatment, range 6 to 36.

Study-wide findings and caveats: An increase in clonality occurred at ibrutinib response, followed by a return toward baseline at progression.

Clones were sequenced by immunoSEQ multiplex PCR, and TCRdb holds only the in-frame ones, with some missing. This table holds about 68,000 clones, about 63% found once. This chain joins TRBV10-2 and TRBJ1-1; D is unresolved. This clonotype was obtained from a human donor with chronic lymphocytic leukemia. Specimen: PBMCs, collected after 12 months of ibrutinib treatment. CDR3 protein: CASLGAVEAFF. DNA for the CDR3: TGCGCCAGCCTTGGTGCTGTTGAAGCTTTCTTT.